The rows below give T cell receptor beta chains drawn from one sample of a study of monozygotic twins with inflammatory bowel disease. TCRdb reanalyzed the 5' RACE reads and collapses them to one entry per CDR3 protein, without DNA. The sample table includes around 220,000 distinct CDR3 sequences. Specimen: blood. Every receptor here comes from a human donor with ulcerative colitis or Crohn's disease, or a healthy co-twin of an affected twin (not recorded which). Both conserved end residues are part of each CDR3. Fields, in order: V gene, J gene, CDR3 protein.

V: TRBV7-2; J: TRBJ2-3; CDR3: CASSLAAQGATDTQYF
V: TRBV5-1; J: TRBJ2-3; CDR3: CASSFPPGQTGTDTQYF
V: TRBV7-2; J: TRBJ2-7; CDR3: CASSLGTGGLYEQYF
V: TRBV19; J: TRBJ2-1; CDR3: CASSIIIYNEQFF
V: TRBV20-1; J: TRBJ2-7; CDR3: CSAKVRLDEQYF
V: TRBV6-1; J: TRBJ1-2; CDR3: CASSVEGNGYTF
V: TRBV20-1; J: TRBJ1-3; CDR3: CSARVASEGHNPNTIYF
V: TRBV7-2; J: TRBJ2-1; CDR3: CASSLSLAKQLNEQFF
V: TRBV28; J: TRBJ1-5; CDR3: CASRALRTGANQPQHF
V: TRBV12-3/TRBV12-4; J: TRBJ1-2; CDR3: CAGSLQGSYGYTF
V: TRBV4-2; J: TRBJ1-5; CDR3: CASSQEGLQPQHF
V: TRBV19; J: TRBJ2-2; CDR3: CASSLSTPTGELFF
V: TRBV20-1; J: TRBJ1-1; CDR3: CSAQDRGSEAFF
V: TRBV5-1; J: TRBJ2-3; CDR3: CASSLAPPPFSDTQYF
V: TRBV12-3/TRBV12-4; J: TRBJ1-1; CDR3: CASSPSRTDSFQSTEAFF
V: TRBV12-3/TRBV12-4; J: TRBJ2-2; CDR3: CASTTKGQWGTGELFF
V: TRBV7-8; J: TRBJ2-2; CDR3: CASSLFIAGELFF
V: TRBV4-3; J: TRBJ2-1; CDR3: CASSQGMDNEQFF
V: TRBV20-1; J: TRBJ2-3; CDR3: CSAGQAGAADTQYF
V: TRBV5-1; J: TRBJ2-3; CDR3: CASSYMFHRDTQYF